This entry describes one TCR beta chain. Its cognate antigen is unknown. This CDR3 comprises 15 residues. The germline CDR1 and CDR2 sequences are LGHDT and YNNKEL (reference sequence). The V and J ends lost 4 bases and 3 bases respectively, with 15 bases between them. This specimen belongs to a study of blood T cells in healthy people across ages. Each donor's blood draw was 7.5 to 10 milliliters of peripheral blood. The study isolated at least 6 million PBMCs from each sample. Findings of the study overall: No conclusive comparison of naive versus antigen-experienced cells was possible with unsorted PBMCs.

Together with a sample-barcoded 5' primer, a J-beta primer mix was included in a second PCR lasting roughly 6 to 12 cycles. Every single cDNA molecule received a tag from a template-switch adaptor with 12 random nucleotides. MiXCR was run by TCRdb on the 5' RACE reads, yielding one entry per CDR3 protein. The table records under 1 million distinct CDR3 sequences, under 45% of them present only once. The V call is TRBV3-1, the J call TRBJ1-1; tentatively, D is TRBD1 (5 bases). The sequence came from a man in his 60s in good health. Sequencing was performed on blood. The CDR3 DNA reads as TGTGCCAGCAGCCCCTTTGGGGGGGGGGACACTGAAGCTTTCTTT. Protein sequence: CASSPFGGGDTEAFF.